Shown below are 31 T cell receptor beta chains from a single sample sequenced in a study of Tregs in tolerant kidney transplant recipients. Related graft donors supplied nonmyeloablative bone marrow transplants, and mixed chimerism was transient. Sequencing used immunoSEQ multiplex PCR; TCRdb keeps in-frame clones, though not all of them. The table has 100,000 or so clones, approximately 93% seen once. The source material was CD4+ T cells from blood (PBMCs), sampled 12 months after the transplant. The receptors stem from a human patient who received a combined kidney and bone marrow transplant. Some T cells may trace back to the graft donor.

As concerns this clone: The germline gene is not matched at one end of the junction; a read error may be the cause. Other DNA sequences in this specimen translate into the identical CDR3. The CDR3 bases are TGTGCCAGCAGCCCAGCGCGTGTTAATTCCCCCCTCCACTTT. It specifies CASSPARVNSPLHF. The chain recombines TRBV7-6 with TRBJ1-6; D unresolved. CDR1 and CDR2 from the germline V gene are SGHVS and FNYEAQ. The CDR3 spans 14 residues.

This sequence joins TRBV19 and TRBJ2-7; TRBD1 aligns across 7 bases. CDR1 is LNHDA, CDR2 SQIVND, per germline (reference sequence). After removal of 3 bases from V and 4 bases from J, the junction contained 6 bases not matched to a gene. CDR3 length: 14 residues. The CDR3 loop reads CASSMETGWYEQYF. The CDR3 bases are TGTGCCAGTAGTATGGAGACAGGGTGGTACGAGCAGTACTTC.

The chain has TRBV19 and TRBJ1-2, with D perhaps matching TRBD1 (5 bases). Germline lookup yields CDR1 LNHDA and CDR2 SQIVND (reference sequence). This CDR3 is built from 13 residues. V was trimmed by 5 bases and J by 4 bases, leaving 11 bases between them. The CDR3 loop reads CASSLTGGYGYTF. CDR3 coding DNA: TGTGCCAGTAGTCTTACAGGCGGCTATGGCTACACCTTC. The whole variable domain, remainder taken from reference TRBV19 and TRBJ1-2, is DGGITQSPKYLFRKEGQNVTLSCEQNLNHDAMYWYRQDPGQGLRLIYYSQIVNDFQKGDIAEGYSVSREKKESFPLTVTSAQKNPTAFYLCASSLTGGYGYTFGSGTRLTVV.

CDR3 nucleotide sequence: TGTGCCAGCAGTGGGACAGGGGACCGCGTTGGTGAGCAGTTCTTC. It yields the protein CASSGTGDRVGEQFF. This chain connects TRBV6-1 to TRBJ2-1, with 9 bases matching TRBD1. The CDR3 has 15 residues. The ends lost 4 bases at V and 9 bases at J; junction bases unmatched: 10. The germline CDR1 and CDR2 sequences are MNHNS and SASEGT.

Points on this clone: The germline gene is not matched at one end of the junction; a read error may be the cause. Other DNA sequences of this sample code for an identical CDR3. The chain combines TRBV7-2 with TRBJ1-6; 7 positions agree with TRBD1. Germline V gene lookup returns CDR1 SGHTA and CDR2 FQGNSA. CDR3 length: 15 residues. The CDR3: CASSLEGGNNSPLHF. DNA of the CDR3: TGTGCCAGCAGCTTAGAAGGGGGCAATAATTCCCCCCTCCACTTT.

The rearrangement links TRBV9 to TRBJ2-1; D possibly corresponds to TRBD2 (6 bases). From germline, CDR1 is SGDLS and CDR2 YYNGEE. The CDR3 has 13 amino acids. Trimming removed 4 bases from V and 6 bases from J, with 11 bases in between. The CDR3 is CASSRLVSNEQFF. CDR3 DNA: TGTGCCAGCAGCCGACTAGTAAGCAATGAGCAGTTCTTC.

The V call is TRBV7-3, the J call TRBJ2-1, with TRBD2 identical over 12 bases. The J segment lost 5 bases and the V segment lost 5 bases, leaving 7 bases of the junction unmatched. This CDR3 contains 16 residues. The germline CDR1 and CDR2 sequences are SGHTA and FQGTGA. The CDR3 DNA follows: TGTGCCAGCAGCCTAATTGGGACTAGCGGGCACAATGAGCAGTTCTTC. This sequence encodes CASSLIGTSGHNEQFF.

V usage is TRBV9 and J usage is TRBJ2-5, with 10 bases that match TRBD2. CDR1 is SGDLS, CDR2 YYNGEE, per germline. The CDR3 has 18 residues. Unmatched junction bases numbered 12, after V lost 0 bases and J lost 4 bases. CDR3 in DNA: TGTGCCAGCAGCGTAGCGGGAGCGGGGGGGTCAATGGGAGAGACCCAGTACTTC. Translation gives CASSVAGAGGSMGETQYF.

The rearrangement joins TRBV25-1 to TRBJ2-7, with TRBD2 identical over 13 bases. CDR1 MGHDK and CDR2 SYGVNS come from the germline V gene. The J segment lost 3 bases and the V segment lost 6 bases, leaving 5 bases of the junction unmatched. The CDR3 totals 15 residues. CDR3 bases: TGTGCCAGCAGCTGGGGGACTAGCGGGATCTACGAGCAGTACTTC. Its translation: CASSWGTSGIYEQYF.

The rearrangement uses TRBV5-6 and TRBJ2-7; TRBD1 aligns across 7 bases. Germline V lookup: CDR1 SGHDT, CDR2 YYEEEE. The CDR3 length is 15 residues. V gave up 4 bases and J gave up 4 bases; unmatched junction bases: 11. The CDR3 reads CASSVEGASRYEQYF. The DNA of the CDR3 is TGTGCCAGCAGCGTCGAGGGGGCCAGCAGGTACGAGCAGTACTTC.

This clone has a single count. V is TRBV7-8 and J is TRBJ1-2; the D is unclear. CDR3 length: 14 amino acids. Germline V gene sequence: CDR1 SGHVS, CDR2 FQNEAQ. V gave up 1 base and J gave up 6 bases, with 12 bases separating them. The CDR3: CASSLVRGLDGYTF. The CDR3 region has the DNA TGTGCCAGCAGCTTAGTTCGGGGTTTAGATGGCTACACCTTC.

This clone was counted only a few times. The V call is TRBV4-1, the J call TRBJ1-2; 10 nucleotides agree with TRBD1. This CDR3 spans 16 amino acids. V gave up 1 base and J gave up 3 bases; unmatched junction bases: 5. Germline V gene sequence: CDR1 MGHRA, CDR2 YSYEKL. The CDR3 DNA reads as TGCGCCAGCAGCCAAGCTAGTGGGACAGGGGACTATGGCTACACCTTC. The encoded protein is CASSQASGTGDYGYTF.

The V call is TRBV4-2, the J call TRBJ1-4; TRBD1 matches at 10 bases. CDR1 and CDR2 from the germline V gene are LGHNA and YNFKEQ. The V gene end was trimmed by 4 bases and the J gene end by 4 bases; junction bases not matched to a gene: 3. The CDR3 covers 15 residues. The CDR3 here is CASSPGTGDNEKLFF. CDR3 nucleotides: TGTGCCAGCAGCCCTGGGACAGGGGATAATGAAAAACTGTTTTTT.

The CDR3 loop is CASSSITLRLGNEKLFF. The CDR3, as DNA: TGTGCCAGCAGCTCCATTACCCTCAGACTCGGGAATGAAAAACTGTTTTTT. V and J are TRBV7-6 and TRBJ1-4; D unclear. The germline V gene encodes CDR1 SGHVS and CDR2 FNYEAQ. CDR3 length: 17 amino acids. Trimming removed 4 bases at V and 5 bases at J, with 20 bases between.

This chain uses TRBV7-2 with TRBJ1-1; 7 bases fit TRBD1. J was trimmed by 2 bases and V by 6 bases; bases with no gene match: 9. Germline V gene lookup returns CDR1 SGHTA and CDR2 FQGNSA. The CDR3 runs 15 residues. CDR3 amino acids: CASRDKGAINTEAFF. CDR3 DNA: TGTGCCAGCAGAGATAAGGGGGCGATAAACACTGAAGCTTTCTTT.

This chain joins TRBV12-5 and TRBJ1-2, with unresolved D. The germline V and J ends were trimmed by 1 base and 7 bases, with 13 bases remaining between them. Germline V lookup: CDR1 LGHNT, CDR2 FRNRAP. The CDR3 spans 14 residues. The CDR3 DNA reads TGTGCTAGTGGTTTGGGGGGAGTTTTAGGTGGCTACACCTTC. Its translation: CASGLGGVLGGYTF.

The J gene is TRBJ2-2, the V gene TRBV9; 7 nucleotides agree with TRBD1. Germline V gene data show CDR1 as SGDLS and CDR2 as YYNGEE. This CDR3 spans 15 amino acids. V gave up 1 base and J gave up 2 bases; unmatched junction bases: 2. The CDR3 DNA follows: TGTGCCAGCAGCGTAACAGGGGCTAACACCGGGGAGCTGTTTTTT. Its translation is CASSVTGANTGELFF. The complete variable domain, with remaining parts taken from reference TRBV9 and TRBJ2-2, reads DSGVTQTPKHLITATGQRVTLRCSPRSGDLSVYWYQQSLDQGLQFLIQYYNGEERAKGNILERFSAQQFPDLHSELNLSSLELGDSALYFCASSVTGANTGELFFGEGSRLTVL.

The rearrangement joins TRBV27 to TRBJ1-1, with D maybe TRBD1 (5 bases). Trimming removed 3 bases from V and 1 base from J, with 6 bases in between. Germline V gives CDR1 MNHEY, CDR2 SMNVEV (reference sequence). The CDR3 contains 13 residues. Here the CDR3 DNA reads TGTGCCAGCAGTTTTACAGGGAACACTGAAGCTTTCTTT. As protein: CASSFTGNTEAFF.

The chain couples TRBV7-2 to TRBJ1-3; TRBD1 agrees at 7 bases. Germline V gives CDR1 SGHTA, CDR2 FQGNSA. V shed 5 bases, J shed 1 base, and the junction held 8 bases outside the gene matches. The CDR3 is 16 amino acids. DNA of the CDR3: TGTGCCAGCAGCGCCCGACAGGGTAGATCTGGAAACACCATATATTTT. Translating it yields CASSARQGRSGNTIYF.

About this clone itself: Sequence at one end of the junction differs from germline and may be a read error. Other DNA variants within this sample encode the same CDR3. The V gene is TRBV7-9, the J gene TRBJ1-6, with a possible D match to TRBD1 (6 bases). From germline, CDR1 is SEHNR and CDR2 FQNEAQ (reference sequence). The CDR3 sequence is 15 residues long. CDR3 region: CASSLKGHLNSPLHF. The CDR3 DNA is TGTGCCAGCAGCTTAAAGGGACACCTTAATTCCCCCCTCCACTTT.

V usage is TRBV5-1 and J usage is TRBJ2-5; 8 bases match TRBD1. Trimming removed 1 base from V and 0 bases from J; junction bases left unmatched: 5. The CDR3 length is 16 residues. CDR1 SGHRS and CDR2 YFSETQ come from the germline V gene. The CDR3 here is CASSLWTGRNQETQYF. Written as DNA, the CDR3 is TGCGCCAGCAGCTTGTGGACAGGGAGGAACCAAGAGACCCAGTACTTC.

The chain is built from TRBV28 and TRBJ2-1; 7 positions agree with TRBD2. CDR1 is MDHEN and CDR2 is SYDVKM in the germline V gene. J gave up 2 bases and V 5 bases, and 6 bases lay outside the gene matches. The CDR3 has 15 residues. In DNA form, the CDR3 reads TGTGCCAGCAGTGGACCGGGGGGTACCTACAATGAGCAGTTCTTC. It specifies CASSGPGGTYNEQFF.

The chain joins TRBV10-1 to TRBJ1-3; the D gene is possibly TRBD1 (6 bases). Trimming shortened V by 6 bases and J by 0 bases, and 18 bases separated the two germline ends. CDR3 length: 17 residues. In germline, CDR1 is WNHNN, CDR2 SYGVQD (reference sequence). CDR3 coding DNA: TGCGCCAGCAGGAGCTCCGGCGGCAGGGGCTCTGGAAACACCATATATTTT. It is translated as CASRSSGGRGSGNTIYF.

CDR3 sequence (DNA): TGTGCCAGCAGCTCGCGGACTAGCGGGGGGAATGGAGAGACCCAGTACTTC. Translating it yields CASSSRTSGGNGETQYF. This chain connects TRBV4-2 to TRBJ2-5; 14 bases fit TRBD2. With 5 bases clipped from V and 4 bases from J, the junction kept 9 bases outside the gene matches. The CDR3 sequence is 17 residues long. Germline CDR1 LGHNA, CDR2 YNFKEQ.

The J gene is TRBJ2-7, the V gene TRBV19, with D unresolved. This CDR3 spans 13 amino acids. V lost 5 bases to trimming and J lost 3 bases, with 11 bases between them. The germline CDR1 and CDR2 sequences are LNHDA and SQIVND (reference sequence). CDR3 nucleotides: TGTGCCAGTAGTTATACTAACCACTACGAGCAGTACTTC. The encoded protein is CASSYTNHYEQYF.

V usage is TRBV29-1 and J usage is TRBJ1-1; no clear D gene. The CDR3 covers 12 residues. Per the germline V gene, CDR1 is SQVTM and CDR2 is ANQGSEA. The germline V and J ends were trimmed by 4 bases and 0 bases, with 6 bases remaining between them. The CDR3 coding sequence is TGCAGCGTTGCCCTCCTGAACACTGAAGCTTTCTTT. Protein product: CSVALLNTEAFF.

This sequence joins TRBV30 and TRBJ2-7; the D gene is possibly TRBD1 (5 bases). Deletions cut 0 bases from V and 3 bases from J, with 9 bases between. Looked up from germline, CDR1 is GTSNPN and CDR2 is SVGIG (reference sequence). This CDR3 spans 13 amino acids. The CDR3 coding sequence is TGTGCCTGGAGTGTAAAGGGGATCTACGAGCAGTACTTC. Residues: CAWSVKGIYEQYF.

Here the CDR3 reads CASSEADSGAEYF. The CDR3 region has the DNA TGTGCCAGCAGTGAAGCTGATAGCGGGGCGGAGTACTTC. The rearrangement links TRBV2 to TRBJ2-5, with 8 bases lining up with TRBD2. The V gene end was trimmed by 0 bases and the J gene end by 12 bases; junction bases not matched to a gene: 6. This CDR3 spans 13 amino acids. Looked up from germline, CDR1 is SNHLY and CDR2 is FYNNEI.

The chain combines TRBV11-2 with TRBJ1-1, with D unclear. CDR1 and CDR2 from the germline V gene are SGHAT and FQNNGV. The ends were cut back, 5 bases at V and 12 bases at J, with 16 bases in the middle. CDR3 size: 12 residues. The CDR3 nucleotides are TGTGCCAGCAGCCCTCAGAGGCTAAAAACTTTCTTT. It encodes CASSPQRLKTFF.

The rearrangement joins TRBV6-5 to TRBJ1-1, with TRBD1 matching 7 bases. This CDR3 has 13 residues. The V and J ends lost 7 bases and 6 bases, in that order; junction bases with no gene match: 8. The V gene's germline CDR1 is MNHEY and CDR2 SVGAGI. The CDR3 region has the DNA TGTGCCAGCAAAGGGGGCTTTGTTTCTGAAGCTTTCTTT. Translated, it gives CASKGGFVSEAFF.

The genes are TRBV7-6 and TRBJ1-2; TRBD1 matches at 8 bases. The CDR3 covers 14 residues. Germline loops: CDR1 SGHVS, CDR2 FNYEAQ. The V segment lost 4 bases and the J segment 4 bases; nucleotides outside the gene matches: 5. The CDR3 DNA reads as TGTGCCAGCAGCTCCGGACAGGGAGGCTATGGCTACACCTTC. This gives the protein CASSSGQGGYGYTF.